This T cell receptor beta chain was recorded in a study of blood T cells in healthy people across ages. Through a sample-barcoded 5' primer and a J-beta primer mix, a second PCR was run for roughly 6 to 11 cycles. TCRdb reprocessed the 5' RACE reads via MiXCR and lists one record per CDR3 protein. The sample holds roughly 2 million distinct CDR3 sequences, around half seen once. Sequenced input: blood. This clonotype originated in a woman in her thirties or forties in good health.

CDR3 coding DNA: TGCGCCAGCAGCTCACAGGGGGTGGGAAACATTCAGTACTTC. Its translation is CASSSQGVGNIQYF. The J gene is TRBJ2-4, the V gene TRBV5-1, with 8 positions matching TRBD1. Germline CDR1 is SGHRS and CDR2 is YFSETQ. V lost 3 bases, J lost 6 bases, and 5 bases stayed unmatched. The CDR3 sequence is 14 residues long.